The 7 T cell receptor beta chains reported below all come from one sample, sequenced in a study of T cell responses to AZD1222 COVID-19 vaccine. The data were produced by immunoSEQ multiplex PCR, yet TCRdb's version contains in-frame clones alone and is incomplete. The sample includes fewer than 200,000 clones, about 90% of them seen just once. Sample: peripheral blood, taken on day 0 of AZD1222 vaccination. The source of these receptors is an adult in good health.

This rearrangement joins TRBV5-1 to TRBJ2-7; perhaps TRBD1 as D (5 bases). This CDR3 spans 14 amino acids. V lost 0 bases and J lost 7, with 14 bases in between. CDR1 SGHRS and CDR2 YFSETQ come from the germline V gene. CDR3 in amino acids: CASSLDTPPGEQYF. For the CDR3, the DNA is TGCGCCAGCAGCTTGGACACGCCACCAGGGGAGCAGTACTTC.

The gene calls are TRBV7-2 and TRBJ1-4; D possibly corresponds to TRBD1 (5 bases). Germline-derived CDR1 and CDR2 are SGHTA and FQGNSA. V dropped 2 bases and J dropped 2 bases, with 6 bases sitting between them. The CDR3 length is 14 residues. CDR3 protein: CASSLRGTNEKLFF. The CDR3 DNA follows: TGTGCCAGCAGCTTAAGGGGCACTAATGAAAAACTGTTTTTT.

The chain is built from TRBV5-6 and TRBJ2-5; TRBD1 is a possible D gene (5 bases). V lost 1 base and J 2 bases, leaving 12 bases between the germline ends. Germline V lookup: CDR1 SGHDT, CDR2 YYEEEE. The CDR3 runs to 15 residues. In nucleotides, the CDR3 is TGTGCCAGCAGCTTGAGGGGCAGGGCACAAGAGACCCAGTACTTC. Translated, it gives CASSLRGRAQETQYF.

The chain combines TRBV29-1 with TRBJ2-7, with 9 nucleotides matching TRBD1. The trim removed 0 bases at V and 6 bases at J, leaving 6 bases unmatched. Per the germline V gene, CDR1 is SQVTM and CDR2 is ANQGSEA. This CDR3 has 14 amino acids. The CDR3 bases are TGCAGCGTTGAAGATAGCCGGACAGGGGCCGAGCAGTACTTC. It encodes CSVEDSRTGAEQYF.

In DNA form, the CDR3 reads TGTGCCTGGACAAGAGCGACAGGGCTGAACACTGAAGCTTTCTTT. As protein: CAWTRATGLNTEAFF. The V gene is TRBV30, the J gene TRBJ1-1; 7 nucleotides match TRBD1. The length of the CDR3 is 15 residues. CDR1 GTSNPN and CDR2 SVGIG come from the germline V gene (reference sequence). The ends lost 4 bases at V and 0 bases at J; junction bases unmatched: 8. Full variable domain (remainder filled in from reference TRBV30 and TRBJ1-1): SQTIHQWPATLVQPVGSPLSLECTVEGTSNPNLYWYRQAAGRGLQLLFYSVGIGQISSEVPQNLSASRPQDRQFILSSKKLLLSDSGFYLCAWTRATGLNTEAFFGQGTRLTVV.

The chain has TRBV6-2 or TRBV6-3 and TRBJ1-5; D is ambiguous. The germline CDR1 and CDR2 sequences are MNHEY and SVGEGT. The length of the CDR3 is 15 residues. The ends were cut back, 6 bases at V and 2 bases at J, with 14 bases in the middle. The chain's CDR3 is CASSHGLGGNQPQHF. The CDR3 DNA reads as TGTGCCAGCAGCCACGGGCTTGGCGGCAATCAGCCCCAGCATTTT.

V and J are TRBV3-1 (or the pseudogene TRBV3-2) and TRBJ2-7; TRBD2 matches at 12 bases. This CDR3 is 12 amino acids long. The germline V gene encodes CDR1 LGHDT and CDR2 YNNKEL (reference sequence). Unmatched junction bases numbered 1, after V lost 7 bases and J lost 6 bases. This CDR3 is CASTLAGGEQYF. The CDR3 DNA reads as TGTGCCAGCACACTAGCGGGGGGCGAGCAGTACTTC.